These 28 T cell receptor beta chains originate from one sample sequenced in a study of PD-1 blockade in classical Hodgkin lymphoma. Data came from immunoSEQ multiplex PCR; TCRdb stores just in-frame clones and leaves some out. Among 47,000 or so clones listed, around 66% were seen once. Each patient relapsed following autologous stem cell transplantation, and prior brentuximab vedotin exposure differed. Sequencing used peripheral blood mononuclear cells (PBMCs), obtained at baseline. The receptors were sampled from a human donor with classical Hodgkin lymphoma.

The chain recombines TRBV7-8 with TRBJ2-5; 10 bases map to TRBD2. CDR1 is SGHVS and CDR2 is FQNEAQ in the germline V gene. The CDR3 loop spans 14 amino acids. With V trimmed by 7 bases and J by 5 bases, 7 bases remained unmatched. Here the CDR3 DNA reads TGTGCCAGCAAACGTAGCGGGAGGCCGGAGACCCAGTACTTC. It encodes CASKRSGRPETQYF.

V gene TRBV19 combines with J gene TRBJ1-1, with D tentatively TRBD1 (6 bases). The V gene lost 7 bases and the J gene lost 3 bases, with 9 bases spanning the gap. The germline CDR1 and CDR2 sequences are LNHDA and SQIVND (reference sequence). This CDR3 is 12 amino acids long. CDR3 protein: CASTQGDTEAFF. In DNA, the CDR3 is TGTGCCAGTACACAGGGCGACACTGAAGCTTTCTTT.

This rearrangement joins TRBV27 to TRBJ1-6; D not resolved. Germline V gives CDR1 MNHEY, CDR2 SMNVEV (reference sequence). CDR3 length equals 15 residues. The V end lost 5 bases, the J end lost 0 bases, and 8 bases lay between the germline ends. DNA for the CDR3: TGTGCCAGCAGTCCCCCGCCCTCCTATAATTCACCCCTCCACTTT. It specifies CASSPPPSYNSPLHF.

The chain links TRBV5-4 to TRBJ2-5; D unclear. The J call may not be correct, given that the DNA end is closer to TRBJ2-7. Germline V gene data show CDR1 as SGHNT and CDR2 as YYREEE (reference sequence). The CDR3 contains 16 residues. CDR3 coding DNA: TGTGCCAGCAGCTTCAAAGGTTGGCGGAACGGCTACGAGCAGTACTTC. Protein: CASSFKGWRNGYEQYF.

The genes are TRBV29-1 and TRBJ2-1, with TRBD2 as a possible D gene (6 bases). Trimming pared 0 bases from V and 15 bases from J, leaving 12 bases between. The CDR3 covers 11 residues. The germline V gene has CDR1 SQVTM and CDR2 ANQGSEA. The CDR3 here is CSVEERTMGFF. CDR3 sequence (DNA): TGCAGCGTTGAAGAGCGGACTATGGGGTTCTTC.

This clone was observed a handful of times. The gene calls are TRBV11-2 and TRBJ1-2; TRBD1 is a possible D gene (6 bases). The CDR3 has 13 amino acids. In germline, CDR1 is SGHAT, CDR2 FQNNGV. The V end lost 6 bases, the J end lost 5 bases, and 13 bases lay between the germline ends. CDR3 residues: CASRNREGYGYTF. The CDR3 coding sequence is TGTGCCAGCAGAAACAGGGAGGGATATGGCTACACCTTC.

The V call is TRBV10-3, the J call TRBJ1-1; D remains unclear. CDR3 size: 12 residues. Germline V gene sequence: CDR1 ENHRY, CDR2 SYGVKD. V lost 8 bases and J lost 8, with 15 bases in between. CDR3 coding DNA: TGTGCCATCTCGTCTGGTCTTCCCGAAGCTTTCTTT. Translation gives CAISSGLPEAFF.

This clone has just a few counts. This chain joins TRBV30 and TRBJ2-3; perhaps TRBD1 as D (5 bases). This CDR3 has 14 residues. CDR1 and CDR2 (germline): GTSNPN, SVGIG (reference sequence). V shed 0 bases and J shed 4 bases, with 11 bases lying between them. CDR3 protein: CAWSVSRVSDTQYF. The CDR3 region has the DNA TGTGCCTGGAGTGTTTCCAGGGTCTCAGATACGCAGTATTTT.

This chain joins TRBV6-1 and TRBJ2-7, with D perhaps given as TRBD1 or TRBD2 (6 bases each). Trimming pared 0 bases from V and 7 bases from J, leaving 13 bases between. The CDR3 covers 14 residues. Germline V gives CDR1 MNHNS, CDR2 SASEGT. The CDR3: CASSEAGGKGEQYF. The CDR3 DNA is TGTGCCAGCAGTGAAGCCGGGGGCAAGGGGGAGCAGTACTTC.

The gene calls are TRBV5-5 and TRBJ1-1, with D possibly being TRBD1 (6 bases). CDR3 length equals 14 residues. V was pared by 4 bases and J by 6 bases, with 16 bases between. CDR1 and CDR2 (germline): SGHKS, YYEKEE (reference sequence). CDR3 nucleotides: TGTGCCAGCAGCCAGCGGGACACCTGGCCTGAAGCTTTCTTT. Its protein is CASSQRDTWPEAFF.

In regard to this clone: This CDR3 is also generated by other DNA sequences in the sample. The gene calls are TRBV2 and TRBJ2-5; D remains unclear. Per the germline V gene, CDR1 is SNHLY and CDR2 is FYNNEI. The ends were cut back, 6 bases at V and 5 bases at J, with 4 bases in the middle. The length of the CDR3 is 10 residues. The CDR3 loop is CASRRETQYF. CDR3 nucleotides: TGTGCCAGCAGGAGGGAGACCCAGTACTTC.

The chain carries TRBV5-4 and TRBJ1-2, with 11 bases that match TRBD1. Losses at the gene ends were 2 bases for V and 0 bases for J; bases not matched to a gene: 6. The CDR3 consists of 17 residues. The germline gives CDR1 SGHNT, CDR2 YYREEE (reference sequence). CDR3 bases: TGTGCCAGCAGCTTAATTGGACAGGGGGCGCCTAACTATGGCTACACCTTC. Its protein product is CASSLIGQGAPNYGYTF. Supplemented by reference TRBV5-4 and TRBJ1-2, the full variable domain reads ETGVTQSPTHLIKTRGQQVTLRCSSQSGHNTVSWYQQALGQGPQFIFQYYREEENGRGNFPPRFSGLQFPNYSSELNVNALELDDSALYLCASSLIGQGAPNYGYTFGSGTRLTVV.

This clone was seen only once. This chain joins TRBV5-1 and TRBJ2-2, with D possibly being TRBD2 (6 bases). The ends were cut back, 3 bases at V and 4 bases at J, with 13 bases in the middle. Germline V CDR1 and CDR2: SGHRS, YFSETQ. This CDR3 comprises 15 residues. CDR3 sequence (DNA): TGCGCCAGCAGCTGGGGGATAGCGGCCACCGGGGAGCTGTTTTTT. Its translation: CASSWGIAATGELFF.

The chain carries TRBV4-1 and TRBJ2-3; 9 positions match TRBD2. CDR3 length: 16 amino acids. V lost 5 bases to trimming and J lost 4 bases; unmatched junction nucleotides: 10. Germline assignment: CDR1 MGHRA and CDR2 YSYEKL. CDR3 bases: TGCGCCAGCAGCGCGGGACTAGCAGTTAGGTCAGATACGCAGTATTTT. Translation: CASSAGLAVRSDTQYF.

CDR3 DNA sequence: TGTGCCTGGATGGTCGCAAATTTGGGAGAGACCCAGTACTTC. Translating gives CAWMVANLGETQYF. The V gene is TRBV30, the J gene TRBJ2-5, with D hard to call. Looked up from germline, CDR1 is GTSNPN and CDR2 is SVGIG (reference sequence). V lost 4 bases, J lost 4 bases, and 16 bases lay in between. The CDR3 extends over 14 amino acids.

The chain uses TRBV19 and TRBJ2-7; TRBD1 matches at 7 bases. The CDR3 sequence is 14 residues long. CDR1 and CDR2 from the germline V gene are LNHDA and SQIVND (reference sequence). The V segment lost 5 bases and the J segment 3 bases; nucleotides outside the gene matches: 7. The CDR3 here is CASSPRTGNYEQYF. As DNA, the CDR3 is TGTGCCAGTAGTCCACGGACAGGTAACTACGAGCAGTACTTC.

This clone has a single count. The CDR3, as DNA: TGTGCCAGCACGTCGCGGGGGGGCCTGGGCACCGGGGAGCTGTTTTTT. Translation gives CASTSRGGLGTGELFF. The chain recombines TRBV9 with TRBJ2-2, with 9 bases aligning to TRBD2. Germline V CDR1 and CDR2: SGDLS, YYNGEE. The CDR3 extends over 16 amino acids. V was clipped by 6 bases and J by 4 bases; unmatched bases: 10.

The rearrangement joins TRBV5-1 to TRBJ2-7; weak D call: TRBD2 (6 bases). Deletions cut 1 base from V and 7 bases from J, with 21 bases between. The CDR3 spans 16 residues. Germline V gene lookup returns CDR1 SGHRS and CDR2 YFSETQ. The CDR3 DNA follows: TGCGCCAGCAGCTTGCGGAGCGGGCCAACCCGGGGAGAGCAGTACTTC. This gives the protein CASSLRSGPTRGEQYF.

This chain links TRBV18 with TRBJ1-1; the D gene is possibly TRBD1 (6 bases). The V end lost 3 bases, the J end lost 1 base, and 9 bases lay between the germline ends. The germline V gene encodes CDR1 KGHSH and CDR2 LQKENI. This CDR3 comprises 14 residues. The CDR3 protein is CASSPSTGNTEAFF. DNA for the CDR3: TGTGCCAGCTCACCCTCGACAGGGAACACTGAAGCTTTCTTT.

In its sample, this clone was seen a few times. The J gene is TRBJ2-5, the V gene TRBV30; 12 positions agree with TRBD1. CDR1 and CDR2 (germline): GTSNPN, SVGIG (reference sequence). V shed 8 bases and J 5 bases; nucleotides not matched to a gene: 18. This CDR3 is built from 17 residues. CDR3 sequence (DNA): TGTGCCGGGGGGGGCCCTACCGGGACAGGGGGCTTGGAGACCCAGTACTTC. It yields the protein CAGGGPTGTGGLETQYF.

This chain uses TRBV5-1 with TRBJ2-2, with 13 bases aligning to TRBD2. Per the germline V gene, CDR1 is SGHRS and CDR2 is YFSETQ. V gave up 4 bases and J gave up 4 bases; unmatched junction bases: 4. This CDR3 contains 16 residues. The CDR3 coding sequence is TGCGCCAGCAGCCGATGGACTAGCGGGAGCACCGGGGAGCTGTTTTTT. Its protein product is CASSRWTSGSTGELFF.

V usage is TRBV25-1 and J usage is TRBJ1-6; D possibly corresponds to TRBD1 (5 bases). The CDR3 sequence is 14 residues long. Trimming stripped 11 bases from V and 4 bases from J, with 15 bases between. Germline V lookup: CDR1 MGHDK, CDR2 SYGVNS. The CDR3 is CAPASGPYNSPLHF. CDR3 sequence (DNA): TGTGCCCCAGCGTCGGGGCCTTATAATTCACCCCTCCACTTT. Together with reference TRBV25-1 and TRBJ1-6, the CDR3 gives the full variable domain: EADIYQTPRYLVIGTGKKITLECSQTMGHDKMYWYQQDPGMELHLIHYSYGVNSTEKGDLSSESTVSRIRTEHFPLTLESARPSHTSQYLCAPASGPYNSPLHFGNGTRLTVT.

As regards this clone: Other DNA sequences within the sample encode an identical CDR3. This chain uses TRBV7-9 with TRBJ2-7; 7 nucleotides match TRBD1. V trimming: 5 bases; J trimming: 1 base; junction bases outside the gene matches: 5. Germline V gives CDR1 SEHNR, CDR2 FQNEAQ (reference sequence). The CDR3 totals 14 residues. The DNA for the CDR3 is TGTGCCAGCAGCCTCGGACAGGTGTCCTACGAGCAGTACTTC. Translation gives CASSLGQVSYEQYF.

The CDR3 sequence: CASRLGQGVIYGYTF. The CDR3 DNA reads as TGTGCCAGCAGACTCGGACAGGGTGTAATCTATGGCTACACCTTC. The V call is TRBV5-6, the J call TRBJ1-2; 8 nucleotides align to TRBD1. Germline V CDR1 and CDR2: SGHDT, YYEEEE. This CDR3 has 15 amino acids. V was pared by 5 bases and J by 4 bases, with 10 bases of the junction left unmatched. Using reference TRBV5-6 and TRBJ1-2 for the parts outside the CDR3, the full variable domain is DAGVTQSPTHLIKTRGQQVTLRCSPKSGHDTVSWYQQALGQGPQFIFQYYEEEERQRGNFPDRFSGHQFPNYSSELNVNALLLGDSALYLCASRLGQGVIYGYTFGSGTRLTVV.

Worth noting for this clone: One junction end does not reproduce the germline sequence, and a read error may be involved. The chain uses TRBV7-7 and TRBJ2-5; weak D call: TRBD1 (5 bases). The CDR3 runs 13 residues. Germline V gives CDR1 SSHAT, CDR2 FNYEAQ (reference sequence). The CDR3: CASSPGAVETQYF. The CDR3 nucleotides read TGTGCTAGCAGCCCTGGGGCGGTAGAGACCCAGTACTTC.

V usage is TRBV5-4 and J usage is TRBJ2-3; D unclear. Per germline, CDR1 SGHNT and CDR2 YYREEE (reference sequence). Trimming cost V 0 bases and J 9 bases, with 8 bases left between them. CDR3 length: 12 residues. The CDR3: CASSLGGDTQYF. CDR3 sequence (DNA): TGTGCCAGCAGCTTGGGAGGCGACACGCAGTATTTT.

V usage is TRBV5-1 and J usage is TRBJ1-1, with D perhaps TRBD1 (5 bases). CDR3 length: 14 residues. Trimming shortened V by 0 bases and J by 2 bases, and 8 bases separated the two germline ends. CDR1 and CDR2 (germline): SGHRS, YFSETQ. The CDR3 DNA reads TGCGCCAGCAGCTTGGTTCGGGGCAACACTGAAGCTTTCTTT. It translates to CASSLVRGNTEAFF.

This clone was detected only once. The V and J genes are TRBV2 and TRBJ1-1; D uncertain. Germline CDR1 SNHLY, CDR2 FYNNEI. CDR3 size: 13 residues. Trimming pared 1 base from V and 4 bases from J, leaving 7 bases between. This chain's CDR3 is CASSEGVGTEAFF. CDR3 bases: TGTGCCAGCAGTGAAGGGGTAGGCACTGAAGCTTTCTTT.